This T cell receptor beta chain was sequenced for a study of T cell responses to AZD1222 COVID-19 vaccine. Study-level background: Some second doses came at about 4 weeks and others at about 12 weeks; these were pooled. Regarding the study as a whole: Variant regions that are unmutated are reportedly the target of nearly half of spike-specific TCRs. Samples come after the peak T cell response, not at day 14.

This clone was seen only once. Antigen: not known. The CDR3 sequence is 16 residues long. CDR1 is SGHRS, CDR2 YFSETQ, per germline. With 4 bases clipped from V and 1 base from J, the junction kept 8 bases outside the gene matches. Generated by immunoSEQ multiplex PCR, the TCRdb table keeps only in-frame clones and is missing some. This sample has 140,000 to 150,000 clones; roughly nine tenths occur once, and the top ten carry approximately 5.1%. The starting material was peripheral blood, obtained on day 0 of AZD1222 vaccination. The rearrangement uses TRBV5-1 and TRBJ1-2; 9 positions agree with TRBD1. This clonotype was sampled from an adult in good health. CDR3 nucleotides: TGCGCCAGCAGCAAGTACACAGGGGGCGGTAACTATGGCTACACCTTC. Residues: CASSKYTGGGNYGYTF. The entire variable domain, with the rest obtained from reference TRBV5-1 and TRBJ1-2, is as follows: KAGVTQTPRYLIKTRGQQVTLSCSPISGHRSVSWYQQTPGQGLQFLFEYFSETQRNKGNFPGRFSGRQFSNSRSEMNVSTLELGDSALYLCASSKYTGGGNYGYTFGSGTRLTVV.